The 29 T cell receptor beta chains below come from one sample, sequenced in a study of regulatory T cells in long-lasting Graves disease. With iRepertoire HTBI primers and Arm-PCR of CDR3 regions, TCR beta libraries were built. TCRdb ran MiXCR on the multiplex PCR reads and lists one entry per CDR3 protein. The sample consists of 350,000 to 450,000 distinct CDR3 sequences, 20% to 25% of them appearing once. Described time point: persistent/refractory GD, antithyroid drugs over 5 years with positive TRAb. PBMC-derived RNA was used for the TCR library. The sample consisted of peripheral blood mononuclear cells (PBMCs), taken when the disease was refractory, from a patient treated with antithyroid drugs. These receptors were obtained from a woman between 40 and 50 years old with Graves disease.

This clonotype was detected ten times or more. The rearrangement joins TRBV2 to TRBJ1-1, with 7 bases aligning to TRBD1. This CDR3 spans 16 amino acids. CDR1 is SNHLY, CDR2 FYNNEI, per germline. V shed 7 bases and J 0 bases; nucleotides not matched to a gene: 11. CDR3 DNA sequence: TGTGCCAGCATGGTACAGGGGTTGGACATGAACACTGAAGCTTTCTTT. Amino acids: CASMVQGLDMNTEAFF.

The chain links TRBV7-6 to TRBJ1-2; 8 bases map to TRBD1. The CDR3 length is 14 residues. The ends lost 5 bases at V and 8 bases at J; junction bases unmatched: 10. Germline lookup yields CDR1 SGHVS and CDR2 FNYEAQ. The CDR3 is CASSPLQGVWGYTF. CDR3 in DNA: TGTGCCAGCAGCCCCCTACAGGGGGTGTGGGGCTACACCTTC. Together with reference TRBV7-6 and TRBJ1-2, the CDR3 gives the full variable domain: GAGVSQSPRYKVTKRGQDVALRCDPISGHVSLYWYRQALGQGPEFLTYFNYEAQQDKSGLPNDRFSAERPEGSISTLTIQRTEQRDSAMYRCASSPLQGVWGYTFGSGTRLTVV.

This clonotype was recorded at least ten times. This rearrangement joins TRBV27 to TRBJ1-5, with D maybe TRBD1 (6 bases). Germline lookup yields CDR1 MNHEY and CDR2 SMNVEV (reference sequence). This CDR3 contains 13 residues. V was clipped by 11 bases and J by 0 bases, with 11 bases between them. The CDR3 nucleotides are TGTGCCTCGACAGGCTATAGCAATCAGCCCCAGCATTTT. Translation: CASTGYSNQPQHF.

The chain employs TRBV5-1 and TRBJ1-6; D might be TRBD1 (6 bases). With 4 bases removed from V and 5 bases from J, the gap between germline ends came to 13 bases. CDR1 and CDR2 (germline): SGHRS, YFSETQ. The CDR3 sequence is 15 residues long. The CDR3 DNA is TGCGCCAGCAGCCTACAGGGACGGAATAATTCACCCCTCCACTTT. Translation: CASSLQGRNNSPLHF.

This clonotype showed up many times. The gene calls are TRBV29-1 and TRBJ1-3, with D uncertain. CDR3 length: 13 residues. V lost 0 bases and J 0 bases, leaving 3 bases between the germline ends. Germline loops: CDR1 SQVTM, CDR2 ANQGSEA. The CDR3 DNA is TGCAGCGTTGAAGATCGCTCTGGAAACACCATATATTTT. Its translation is CSVEDRSGNTIYF. Filled out from reference TRBV29-1 and TRBJ1-3, the complete variable domain reads SAVISQKPSRDICQRGTSLTIQCQVDSQVTMMFWYRQQPGQSLTLIATANQGSEATYESGFVIDKFPISRPNLTFSTLTVSNMSPEDSSIYLCSVEDRSGNTIYFGEGSWLTVV.

The V and J genes are TRBV5-1 and TRBJ2-1, with D possibly TRBD1 on 6 matching bases. V was clipped by 4 bases and J by 2 bases, with 13 bases between them. This CDR3 region has 15 residues. Germline loops: CDR1 SGHRS, CDR2 YFSETQ. CDR3 residues: CASSPGTSTYNEQFF. In nucleotides, the CDR3 is TGCGCCAGCAGCCCCGGGACATCTACCTACAATGAGCAGTTCTTC.

This clonotype has a count of ten or more. The J gene is TRBJ2-7, the V gene TRBV20-1; weak D call: TRBD1 (6 bases). The CDR3 contains 13 residues. CDR1 and CDR2 (germline): DFQATT, SNEGSKA (reference sequence). The germline V and J ends were trimmed by 5 bases and 0 bases, with 11 bases remaining between them. CDR3 sequence: CSALQGFSYEQYF. The DNA for the CDR3 is TGCAGTGCTCTACAGGGTTTCTCCTACGAGCAGTACTTC.

This clonotype has at least ten counts. V and J are TRBV2 and TRBJ2-4; 7 nucleotides match TRBD2. The germline V gene has CDR1 SNHLY and CDR2 FYNNEI. V was pared by 3 bases and J by 10 bases, with 3 bases of the junction left unmatched. This CDR3 region has 12 residues. This CDR3 reads CASSDLREIQYF. CDR3 DNA sequence: TGTGCCAGCAGTGACTTGCGGGAGATTCAGTACTTC.

The chain uses TRBV5-4 and TRBJ2-5, with D unclear. The CDR3 length is 14 residues. From germline, CDR1 is SGHNT and CDR2 YYREEE (reference sequence). The V and J ends lost 0 bases and 1 base respectively, with 7 bases between them. In DNA, the CDR3 is TGTGCCAGCAGCTTGGGACTGACCCAAGAGACCCAGTACTTC. Translating gives CASSLGLTQETQYF.

The table lists this clonotype with many counts. The rearrangement links TRBV28 to TRBJ1-1; 7 nucleotides align to TRBD1. After removal of 5 bases from V and 4 bases from J, the junction contained 7 bases not matched to a gene. Per germline, CDR1 MDHEN and CDR2 SYDVKM. This CDR3 contains 14 residues. CDR3 nucleotide sequence: TGTGCCAGCAGTCCGCGACAGGGTGTCACTGAAGCTTTCTTT. As protein: CASSPRQGVTEAFF.

This clonotype turned up a few times. The rearrangement uses TRBV6-5 and TRBJ2-5, with 7 positions matching TRBD2. V was pared by 0 bases and J by 1 base, with 2 bases of the junction left unmatched. The CDR3 has 15 residues. From germline, CDR1 is MNHEY and CDR2 SVGAGI. In nucleotides, the CDR3 is TGTGCCAGCAGTTACTCGGGAGGGCTCCAAGAGACCCAGTACTTC. Encoded protein: CASSYSGGLQETQYF.

In this sample, this clonotype turned up a few times. This chain uses TRBV28 with TRBJ2-2; D is undetermined. Germline V CDR1 and CDR2: MDHEN, SYDVKM. CDR3 size: 16 residues. V was shortened by 7 bases and J by 4 bases, with 19 bases between the two germline ends. The CDR3 region is CASNPAWFKPTGELFF. The CDR3 nucleotides are TGTGCCAGCAACCCGGCATGGTTTAAGCCCACCGGGGAGCTGTTTTTT.

This clonotype was recorded many times. The chain links TRBV29-1 to TRBJ1-1, with 9 bases identical to TRBD1. The CDR3 spans 14 residues. With V trimmed by 0 bases and J by 5 bases, 4 bases remained unmatched. The germline gives CDR1 SQVTM, CDR2 ANQGSEA. The CDR3 spells CSVEDTGGETEAFF. For the CDR3, the DNA is TGCAGCGTTGAAGATACAGGGGGCGAGACTGAAGCTTTCTTT.

The chain is built from TRBV11-2 and TRBJ2-7; 7 nucleotides agree with TRBD1. Germline V lookup: CDR1 SGHAT, CDR2 FQNNGV. V gave up 6 bases and J gave up 2 bases; unmatched junction bases: 4. The CDR3 totals 13 residues. As DNA, the CDR3 is TGTGCCAGCAGACGTACAGGGGCCTACGAGCAGTACTTC. Translated, it gives CASRRTGAYEQYF.

This clonotype was detected many times. The chain combines TRBV6-2 or TRBV6-3 with TRBJ2-5, with D tentatively TRBD1 or TRBD2 (7 bases each). Trimming removed 6 bases from V and 5 bases from J, with 22 bases in between. Germline V gene lookup returns CDR1 MNHEY and CDR2 SVGEGT. The CDR3 covers 16 residues. The CDR3 here is CASSDLRQGGAETQYF. The CDR3, as DNA: TGTGCCAGCAGCGATCTCAGGCAGGGGGGGGCGGAGACCCAGTACTTC.

This clonotype was seen repeatedly, ten times or more. V is TRBV11-2 and J is TRBJ1-3, with D unresolved. Per germline, CDR1 SGHAT and CDR2 FQNNGV. V was shortened by 5 bases and J by 0 bases, with 14 bases between the two germline ends. The length of the CDR3 is 16 residues. The DNA for the CDR3 is TGTGCCAGCAGCCTCGTCTTGGAGTCCTCTGGAAACACCATATATTTT. Translating it yields CASSLVLESSGNTIYF.

The chain employs TRBV11-2 and TRBJ2-5, with TRBD1 matching over 10 bases. The tail of the sequence fits TRBJ2-1 better, so the J call may be wrong. Germline assignment: CDR1 SGHAT and CDR2 FQNNGV. The CDR3 totals 15 residues. Here the CDR3 DNA reads TGTGCCAGCAGCCGACGGGACAGGGGTACGGATGAGCAGTTCTTC. This encodes CASSRRDRGTDEQFF.

This clonotype occurred many times. The chain employs TRBV7-9 and TRBJ2-5, with D perhaps assigned TRBD1 or TRBD2 (5 bases each). The CDR3 runs to 14 residues. Germline V gives CDR1 SEHNR, CDR2 FQNEAQ (reference sequence). V lost 7 bases and J lost 3, with 15 bases in between. The CDR3 protein is CASTTGTPKETQYF. DNA of the CDR3: TGTGCCAGCACCACCGGGACCCCGAAAGAGACCCAGTACTTC.

DNA of the CDR3: TGCGCCAGCAGCCAACTGGGACAGCTTAATTCACCCCTCCACTTT. Its protein is CASSQLGQLNSPLHF. The V call is TRBV4-1, the J call TRBJ1-6; the match to TRBD1 covers 7 bases. The germline V gene encodes CDR1 MGHRA and CDR2 YSYEKL. The V gene end was trimmed by 2 bases and the J gene end by 6 bases; junction bases not matched to a gene: 4. The CDR3 is 15 amino acids.

This clonotype was seen many times. The chain employs TRBV28 and TRBJ1-5, with D possibly TRBD1 on 5 matching bases. The germline V gene encodes CDR1 MDHEN and CDR2 SYDVKM. Trimming stripped 6 bases from V and 1 base from J, with 13 bases between. The CDR3 is 15 residues long. The CDR3 nucleotides are TGTGCCAGCAGCCACCAGGGATTGAGCAATCAGCCCCAGCATTTT. As protein: CASSHQGLSNQPQHF.

This clonotype was detected a few times. This chain connects TRBV5-1 to TRBJ2-7; TRBD2 is a possible D gene (5 bases). V was pared by 1 base and J by 3 bases, with 14 bases between. CDR3 length: 15 amino acids. Germline CDR1 SGHRS, CDR2 YFSETQ. The CDR3 protein is CASSLSSSPNYEQYF. The CDR3, as DNA: TGCGCCAGCAGCTTGTCTAGCAGTCCAAACTACGAGCAGTACTTC. The full variable domain, with the rest looked up from reference TRBV5-1 and TRBJ2-7, is KAGVTQTPRYLIKTRGQQVTLSCSPISGHRSVSWYQQTPGQGLQFLFEYFSETQRNKGNFPGRFSGRQFSNSRSEMNVSTLELGDSALYLCASSLSSSPNYEQYFGPGTRLTVT.

This clonotype was counted only a few times. This sequence joins TRBV6-5 and TRBJ2-2; a weak D match, TRBD2 (5 bases). Trimming cost V 2 bases and J 7 bases, with 20 bases left between them. The CDR3 covers 17 residues. The V gene's germline CDR1 is MNHEY and CDR2 SVGAGI. CDR3 in amino acids: CASSYLTLLGGFGELFF. The DNA for the CDR3 is TGTGCCAGCAGTTACCTGACCCTCCTAGGCGGGTTCGGGGAGCTGTTTTTT.

This clonotype was counted many times. The rearrangement uses TRBV12-3 or TRBV12-4 and TRBJ2-7; the match to TRBD1 covers 8 bases. V was pared by 3 bases and J by 6 bases, with 7 bases of the junction left unmatched. The CDR3 loop spans 14 amino acids. CDR3 in amino acids: CASSFQGAVSEQYF. For the CDR3, the DNA is TGTGCCAGCAGTTTTCAGGGGGCAGTGAGCGAGCAGTACTTC.

V gene TRBV15 combines with J gene TRBJ2-7; 13 bases are a match to TRBD2. V trimming: 5 bases; J trimming: 4 bases; junction bases outside the gene matches: 11. Germline CDR1 is LNHNV and CDR2 is YYDKDF (reference sequence). The CDR3 loop spans 17 amino acids. CDR3 DNA: TGTGCCACCAGCCCGGGGGGACTAGCGGGAATTTTGTACGAGCAGTACTTC. Translation gives CATSPGGLAGILYEQYF.

The rearrangement joins TRBV28 to TRBJ1-6, with no clear D. V lost 5 bases to trimming and J lost 1 base, with 12 bases between them. This CDR3 has 16 amino acids. Germline loops: CDR1 MDHEN, CDR2 SYDVKM. The chain's CDR3 is CASSVGWGSYNSPLHF. The CDR3, as DNA: TGTGCCAGCAGTGTCGGGTGGGGATCCTATAATTCACCCCTCCACTTT.

Ten or more counts support this clonotype. V and J are TRBV28 and TRBJ2-7; 10 positions agree with TRBD1. The junction had 4 bases not matched to a gene; V was cut back by 5 bases and J by 0 bases. The germline CDR1 and CDR2 sequences are MDHEN and SYDVKM. CDR3 length: 15 amino acids. The CDR3 region has the DNA TGTGCCAGCAGTGGGGACAGGGGTAACTCCTACGAGCAGTACTTC. This codes for CASSGDRGNSYEQYF.

In its sample, this clonotype was seen a few times. The rearrangement uses TRBV6-2 or TRBV6-3 and TRBJ2-2, with a possible D match to TRBD2 (5 bases). Trimming shortened V by 7 bases and J by 7 bases, and 25 bases separated the two germline ends. This CDR3 region has 17 residues. CDR1 and CDR2 from the germline V gene are MNHEY and SVGEGT. CDR3 coding DNA: TGTGCCAGCAACCAACTGACACGTCCGGGAAAAAGCGGGGAGCTGTTTTTT. Protein sequence: CASNQLTRPGKSGELFF.

This clonotype was seen a single time. CDR3 bases: TGTGCCAGCAGCTTTGGCAGGGACACCTACGAGCAGTACTTC. Its translation is CASSFGRDTYEQYF. The gene calls are TRBV7-9 and TRBJ2-7; D possibly corresponds to TRBD1 (6 bases). CDR1 and CDR2 (germline): SEHNR, FQNEAQ (reference sequence). V lost 3 bases, J lost 2 bases, and 11 bases lay in between. This CDR3 has 14 residues. Full variable domain (missing parts from reference TRBV7-9 and TRBJ2-7): DTGVSQNPRHKITKRGQNVTFRCDPISEHNRLYWYRQTLGQGPEFLTYFQNEAQLEKSRLLSDRFSAERPKGSFSTLEIQRTEQGDSAMYLCASSFGRDTYEQYFGPGTRLTVT.

This clonotype appeared many times. This chain connects TRBV6-2 or TRBV6-3 to TRBJ1-5; D call uncertain. This CDR3 has 18 amino acids. Trimming took 0 bases from V and 7 from J, leaving 22 bases between them. The germline V gene encodes CDR1 MNHEY and CDR2 SVGEGT. The CDR3 coding sequence is TGTGCCAGCAGTTACTCGCGGGCCGGGCACCTTGGTGGGCAGCCCCAGCATTTT. Protein: CASSYSRAGHLGGQPQHF.